These 17 T cell receptor beta chains share one sample of origin, sequenced in a study of CD8 T cells in Susac syndrome. Reverse transcription used roughly 0.5 to 1 ug RNA and random hexamers. A single record per CDR3 protein comes from TCRdb applying MiXCR to the immunoSEQ multiplex PCR reads. The sample has about 110,000 distinct CDR3 sequences; approximately 95% are singletons. The sample comprised CD8+ T cells from PBMCs. Receptors originate from a human donor with Susac syndrome.

The chain uses TRBV19 and TRBJ2-1; tentative D call: TRBD2 (6 bases). The CDR3 extends over 17 amino acids. CDR1 and CDR2 from the germline V gene are LNHDA and SQIVND (reference sequence). Trimming pared 0 bases from V and 7 bases from J, leaving 19 bases between. CDR3 nucleotides: TGTGCCAGTAGTATAGATCGCCCGCGGGGTTTCGGAAATGAGCAGTTCTTC. Amino acids: CASSIDRPRGFGNEQFF.

The rearrangement uses TRBV5-4 and TRBJ2-7; D gene uncertain. The germline gives CDR1 SGHNT, CDR2 YYREEE (reference sequence). The CDR3 sequence is 11 residues long. The V end lost 6 bases, the J end lost 5 bases, and 9 bases lay between the germline ends. In DNA form, the CDR3 reads TGTGCCAGCACCATGGGTAACGAGCAGTACTTC. Translating gives CASTMGNEQYF.

This chain connects TRBV12-3 or TRBV12-4 to TRBJ2-5; D tentatively reads TRBD1 or TRBD2 (5 bases each). V was pared by 5 bases and J by 3 bases, with 16 bases between. The CDR3 extends over 15 amino acids. As DNA, the CDR3 is TGTGCCAGCAGTCTCGGGACGTTCGACAAAGAGACCCAGTACTTC. Its protein is CASSLGTFDKETQYF.

The chain carries TRBV5-6 and TRBJ1-1, with a tentative D call TRBD1 (6 bases). The length of the CDR3 is 14 residues. Looked up from germline, CDR1 is SGHDT and CDR2 is YYEEEE. V lost 4 bases, J lost 1 base, and 11 bases lay in between. For the CDR3, the DNA is TGTGCCAGCAGCGTTCGGGACACGAACACTGAAGCTTTCTTT. Residues: CASSVRDTNTEAFF.

The chain has TRBV7-9 and TRBJ1-2, with D perhaps TRBD1 (6 bases). Looked up from germline, CDR1 is SEHNR and CDR2 is FQNEAQ (reference sequence). This CDR3 is built from 16 residues. The V end lost 1 base, the J end lost 5 bases, and 17 bases lay between the germline ends. For the CDR3, the DNA is TGTGCCAGCAGCTTAGATCAGGACAGATTTTCTTATGGCTACACCTTC. Residues: CASSLDQDRFSYGYTF.

V gene TRBV20-1 combines with J gene TRBJ2-7; no firm D call. CDR1 and CDR2 from the germline V gene are DFQATT and SNEGSKA (reference sequence). The CDR3 spans 13 residues. The V gene lost 0 bases and the J gene lost 4 bases, with 10 bases spanning the gap. CDR3 sequence (DNA): TGCAGTGCTAGAGATCTCGACACATACGAGCAGTACTTC. Translating it yields CSARDLDTYEQYF.

This clonotype was picked up one time. The rearrangement joins TRBV20-1 to TRBJ2-5; D gene unclear. V shed 5 bases and J shed 3 bases, with 16 bases lying between them. Germline V gene sequence: CDR1 DFQATT, CDR2 SNEGSKA (reference sequence). This CDR3 comprises 14 residues. The CDR3 loop reads CSAPYMALEETQYF. In DNA form, the CDR3 reads TGCAGTGCTCCGTATATGGCTCTAGAAGAGACCCAGTACTTC.

This sequence joins TRBV6-6 and TRBJ2-5; 8 bases are shared with TRBD2. The CDR3 has 14 amino acids. With V trimmed by 5 bases and J by 0 bases, 2 bases remained unmatched. The germline V gene has CDR1 MNHNY and CDR2 SVGAGI (reference sequence). Written as DNA, the CDR3 is TGTGCCAGCAGTATCGGGGGGGACCAAGAGACCCAGTACTTC. It yields the protein CASSIGGDQETQYF.

The gene calls are TRBV20-1 and TRBJ2-7; tentative D call: TRBD2 (6 bases). CDR1 is DFQATT, CDR2 SNEGSKA, per germline (reference sequence). The CDR3 has 15 residues. With 0 bases removed from V and 0 bases from J, the gap between germline ends came to 12 bases. The CDR3 reads CSARDMGGSSYEQYF. CDR3 bases: TGCAGTGCTAGAGATATGGGGGGAAGCTCCTACGAGCAGTACTTC.

CDR3 sequence reads: CASSLYPNIQYF. CDR3 sequence (DNA): TGTGCCAGCAGCTTATACCCAAACATTCAGTACTTC. The V gene is TRBV5-4, the J gene TRBJ2-4; no clear D gene. The CDR3 is 12 residues long. Germline CDR1 SGHNT, CDR2 YYREEE (reference sequence). V was trimmed by 2 bases and J by 6 bases, leaving 6 bases between them.

The chain has TRBV15 and TRBJ2-6; D perhaps matches TRBD1 (6 bases). Trimming stripped 3 bases from V and 4 bases from J, with 13 bases between. This CDR3 has 16 amino acids. Per germline, CDR1 LNHNV and CDR2 YYDKDF (reference sequence). The CDR3 sequence is CATSSVGGAGANVLTF. As DNA, the CDR3 is TGTGCCACCAGCAGCGTAGGGGGTGCAGGGGCCAACGTCCTGACTTTC.

The chain has TRBV6-5 and TRBJ1-1; D unresolved. Germline CDR1 is MNHEY and CDR2 is SVGAGI. V shed 2 bases and J shed 1 base, with 11 bases lying between them. CDR3 length: 15 amino acids. DNA for the CDR3: TGTGCCAGCAGTTACGCTCGGACGGGGAACACTGAAGCTTTCTTT. Protein: CASSYARTGNTEAFF.

This chain connects TRBV29-1 to TRBJ2-3, with 11 bases that match TRBD2. Germline trimming cut 1 base from V and 2 bases from J; bases unmatched to any gene: 8. The CDR3 is made up of 17 amino acids. Germline V lookup: CDR1 SQVTM, CDR2 ANQGSEA. CDR3 sequence reads: CSVEGLAGGSNTDTQYF. The DNA of the CDR3 is TGCAGCGTTGAAGGTCTAGCGGGGGGCTCCAACACAGATACGCAGTATTTT.

The chain links TRBV11-1 to TRBJ1-1; 8 nucleotides agree with TRBD1. CDR1 is SGHAT, CDR2 FQDESV, per germline (reference sequence). The trim removed 5 bases at V and 3 bases at J, leaving 2 bases unmatched. This CDR3 has 13 residues. CDR3: CASSTTGDTEAFF. In nucleotides, the CDR3 is TGTGCCAGCAGCACGACAGGGGACACTGAAGCTTTCTTT. Based on the CDR3 plus reference TRBV11-1 and TRBJ1-1, the full variable domain is EAEVAQSPRYKITEKSQAVAFWCDPISGHATLYWYRQILGQGPELLVQFQDESVVDDSQLPKDRFSAERLKGVDSTLKIQPAELGDSAMYLCASSTTGDTEAFFGQGTRLTVV.

Here the CDR3 DNA reads TGTGCCAGCGCCGGGGGAGTGGCTGAAGCTTTCTTT. Its protein product is CASAGGVAEAFF. V gene TRBV12-3 or TRBV12-4 combines with J gene TRBJ1-1, with D possibly matching TRBD1 (5 bases). V shed 8 bases and J shed 6 bases, with 13 bases lying between them. The CDR3 loop spans 12 amino acids.

The V call is TRBV9, the J call TRBJ2-3; the D gene is possibly TRBD1 (6 bases). Trimming removed 5 bases at V and 6 bases at J, with 19 bases between. Per the germline V gene, CDR1 is SGDLS and CDR2 is YYNGEE. The CDR3 loop spans 15 amino acids. The CDR3 nucleotides are TGTGCCAGCAGTCCAGAGGGGGACCTCAGGGATACGCAGTATTTT. The encoded protein is CASSPEGDLRDTQYF.

The chain uses TRBV3-1 and TRBJ2-7, with D perhaps TRBD2 (5 bases). Germline assignment: CDR1 LGHDT and CDR2 YNNKEL (reference sequence). Trimming cost V 4 bases and J 2 bases, with 12 bases left between them. CDR3 length equals 14 residues. CDR3 sequence: CASSLSDGTYEQYF. The CDR3 DNA reads TGTGCCAGCAGCCTATCGGACGGGACCTACGAGCAGTACTTC.